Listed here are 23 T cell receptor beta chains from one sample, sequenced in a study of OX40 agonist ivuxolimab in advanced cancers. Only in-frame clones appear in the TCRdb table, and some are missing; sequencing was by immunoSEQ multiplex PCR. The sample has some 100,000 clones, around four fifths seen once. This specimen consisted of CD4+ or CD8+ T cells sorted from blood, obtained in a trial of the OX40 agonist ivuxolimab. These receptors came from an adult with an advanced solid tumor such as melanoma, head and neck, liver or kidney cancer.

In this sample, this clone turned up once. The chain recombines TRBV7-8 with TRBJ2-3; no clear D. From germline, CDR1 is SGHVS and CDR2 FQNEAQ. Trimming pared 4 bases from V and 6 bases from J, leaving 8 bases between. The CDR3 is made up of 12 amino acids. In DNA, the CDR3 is TGTGCCAGCAGCTCCCTAAGCGATACGCAGTATTTT. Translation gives CASSSLSDTQYF.

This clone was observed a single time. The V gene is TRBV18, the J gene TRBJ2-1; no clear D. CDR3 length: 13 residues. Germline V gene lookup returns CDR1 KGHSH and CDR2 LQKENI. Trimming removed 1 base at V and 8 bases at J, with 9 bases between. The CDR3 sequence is CASSPQGHDEQFF. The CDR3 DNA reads TGTGCCAGCTCACCACAGGGTCACGATGAGCAGTTCTTC.

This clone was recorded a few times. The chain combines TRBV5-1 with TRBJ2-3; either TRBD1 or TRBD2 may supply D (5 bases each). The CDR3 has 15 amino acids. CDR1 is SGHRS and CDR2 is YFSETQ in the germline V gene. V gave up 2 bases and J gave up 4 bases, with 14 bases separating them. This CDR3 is CASSFGWGSADTQYF. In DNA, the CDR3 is TGCGCCAGCAGCTTTGGTTGGGGGAGCGCAGATACGCAGTATTTT.

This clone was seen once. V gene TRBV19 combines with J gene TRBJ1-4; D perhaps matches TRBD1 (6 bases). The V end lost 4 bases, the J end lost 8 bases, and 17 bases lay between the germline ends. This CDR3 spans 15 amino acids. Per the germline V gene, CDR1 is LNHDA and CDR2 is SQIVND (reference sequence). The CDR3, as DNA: TGTGCCAGTAGTACAACCGGGACACGGACCGAAAAACTGTTTTTT. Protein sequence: CASSTTGTRTEKLFF.

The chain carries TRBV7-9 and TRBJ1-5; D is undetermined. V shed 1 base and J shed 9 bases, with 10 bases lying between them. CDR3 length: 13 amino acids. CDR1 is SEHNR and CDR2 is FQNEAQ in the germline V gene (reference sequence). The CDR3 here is CASSLGVLGPQHF. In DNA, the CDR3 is TGTGCCAGCAGCTTAGGGGTCCTGGGGCCCCAGCATTTT.

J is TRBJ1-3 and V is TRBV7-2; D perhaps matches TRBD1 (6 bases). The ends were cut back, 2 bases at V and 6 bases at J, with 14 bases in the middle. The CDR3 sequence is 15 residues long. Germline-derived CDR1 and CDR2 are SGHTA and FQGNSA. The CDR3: CASSLKGEKTNTIYF. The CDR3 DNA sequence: TGTGCCAGCAGCTTAAAGGGGGAAAAGACAAACACCATATATTTT.

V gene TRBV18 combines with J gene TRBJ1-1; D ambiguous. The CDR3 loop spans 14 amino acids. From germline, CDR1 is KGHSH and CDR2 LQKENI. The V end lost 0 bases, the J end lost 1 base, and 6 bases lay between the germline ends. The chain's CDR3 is CASSPPGPNTEAFF. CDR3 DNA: TGTGCCAGCTCACCACCAGGGCCGAACACTGAAGCTTTCTTT.

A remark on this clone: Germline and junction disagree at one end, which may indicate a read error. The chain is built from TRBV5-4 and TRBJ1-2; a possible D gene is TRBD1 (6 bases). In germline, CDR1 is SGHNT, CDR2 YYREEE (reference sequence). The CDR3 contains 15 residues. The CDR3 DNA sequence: TGTGCCAGCAGCCCCACCCTGCCAGGGGACTATGGCTACATCTTC. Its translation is CASSPTLPGDYGYIF.

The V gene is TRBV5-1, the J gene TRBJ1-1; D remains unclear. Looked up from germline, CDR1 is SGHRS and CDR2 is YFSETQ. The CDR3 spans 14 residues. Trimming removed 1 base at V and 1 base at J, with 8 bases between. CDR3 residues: CASSLRRPNTEAFF. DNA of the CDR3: TGCGCCAGCAGCTTGCGGAGGCCGAACACTGAAGCTTTCTTT. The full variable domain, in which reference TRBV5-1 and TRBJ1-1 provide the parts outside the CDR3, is KAGVTQTPRYLIKTRGQQVTLSCSPISGHRSVSWYQQTPGQGLQFLFEYFSETQRNKGNFPGRFSGRQFSNSRSEMNVSTLELGDSALYLCASSLRRPNTEAFFGQGTRLTVV.

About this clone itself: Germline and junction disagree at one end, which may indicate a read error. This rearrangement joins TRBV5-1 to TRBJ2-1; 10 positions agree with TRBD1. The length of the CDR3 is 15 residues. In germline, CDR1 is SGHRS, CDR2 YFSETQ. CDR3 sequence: CASRLGTGVYNEQFF. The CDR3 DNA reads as TGCGCCAGCAGGTTGGGGACAGGGGTCTACAATGAGCAGTTCTTC.

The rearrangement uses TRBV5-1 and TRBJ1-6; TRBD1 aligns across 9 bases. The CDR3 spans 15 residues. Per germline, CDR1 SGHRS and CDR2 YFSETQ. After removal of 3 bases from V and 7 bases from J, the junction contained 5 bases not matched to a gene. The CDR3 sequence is CASSSGQGRNSPLHF. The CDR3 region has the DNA TGCGCCAGCAGCTCCGGACAGGGGCGAAATTCACCCCTCCACTTT.

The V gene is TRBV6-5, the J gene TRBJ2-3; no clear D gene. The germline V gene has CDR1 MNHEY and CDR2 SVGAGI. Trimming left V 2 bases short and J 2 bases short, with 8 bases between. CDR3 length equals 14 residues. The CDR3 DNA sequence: TGTGCCAGCAGTTACCGATATGTCACAGATACGCAGTATTTT. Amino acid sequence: CASSYRYVTDTQYF.

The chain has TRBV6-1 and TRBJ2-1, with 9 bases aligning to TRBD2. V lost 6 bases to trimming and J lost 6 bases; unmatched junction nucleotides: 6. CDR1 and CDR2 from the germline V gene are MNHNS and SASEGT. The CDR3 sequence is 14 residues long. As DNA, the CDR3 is TGTGCCAGCAGCCGGCGGGAGGGTGGCAATGAGCAGTTCTTC. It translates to CASSRREGGNEQFF.

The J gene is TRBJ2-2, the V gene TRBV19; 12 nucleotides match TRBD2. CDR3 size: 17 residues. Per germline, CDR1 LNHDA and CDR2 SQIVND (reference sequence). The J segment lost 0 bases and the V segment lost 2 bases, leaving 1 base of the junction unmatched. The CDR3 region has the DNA TGTGCCAGTAGTATACTAGCGGGGGGGCCGAACACCGGGGAGCTGTTTTTT. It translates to CASSILAGGPNTGELFF.

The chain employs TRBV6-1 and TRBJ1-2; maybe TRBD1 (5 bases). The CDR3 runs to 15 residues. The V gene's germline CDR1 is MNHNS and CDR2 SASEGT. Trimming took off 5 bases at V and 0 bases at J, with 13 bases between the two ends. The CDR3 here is CASSRGSEPNYGYTF. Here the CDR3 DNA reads TGTGCCAGCAGTCGGGGGTCGGAGCCTAACTATGGCTACACCTTC.

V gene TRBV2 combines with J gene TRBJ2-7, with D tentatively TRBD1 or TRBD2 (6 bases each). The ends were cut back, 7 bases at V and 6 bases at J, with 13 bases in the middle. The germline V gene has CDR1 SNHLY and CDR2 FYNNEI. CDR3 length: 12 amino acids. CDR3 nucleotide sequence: TGTGCCAGCAACGGGGGCGGGGTCGAGCAGTACTTC. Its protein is CASNGGGVEQYF.

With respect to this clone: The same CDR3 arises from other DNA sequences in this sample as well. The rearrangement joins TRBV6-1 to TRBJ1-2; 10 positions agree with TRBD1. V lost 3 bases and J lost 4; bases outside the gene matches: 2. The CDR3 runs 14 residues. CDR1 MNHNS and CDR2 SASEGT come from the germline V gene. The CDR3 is CASSDGQGVYGYTF. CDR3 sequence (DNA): TGTGCCAGCAGTGACGGACAGGGGGTCTATGGCTACACCTTC.

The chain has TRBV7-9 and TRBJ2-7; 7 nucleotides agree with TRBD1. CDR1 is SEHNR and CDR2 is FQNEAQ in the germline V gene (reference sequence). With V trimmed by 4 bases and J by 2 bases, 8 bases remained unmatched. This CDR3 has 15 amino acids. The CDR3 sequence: CASSSDRDGAYEQYF. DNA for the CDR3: TGTGCCAGCAGCTCCGACAGGGACGGGGCCTACGAGCAGTACTTC.

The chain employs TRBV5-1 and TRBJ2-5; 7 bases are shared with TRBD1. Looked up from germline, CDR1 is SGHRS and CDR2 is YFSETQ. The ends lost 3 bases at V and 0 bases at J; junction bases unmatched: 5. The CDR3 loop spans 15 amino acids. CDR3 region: CASSSPTGNQETQYF. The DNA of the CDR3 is TGCGCCAGCAGCTCCCCGACAGGGAACCAAGAGACCCAGTACTTC.

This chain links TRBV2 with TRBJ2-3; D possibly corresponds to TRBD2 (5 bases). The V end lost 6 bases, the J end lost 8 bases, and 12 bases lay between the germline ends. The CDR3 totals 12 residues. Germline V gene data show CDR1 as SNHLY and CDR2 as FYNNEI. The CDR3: CASSETGGTQYF. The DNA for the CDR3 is TGTGCCAGCAGCGAAACCGGAGGTACGCAGTATTTT.

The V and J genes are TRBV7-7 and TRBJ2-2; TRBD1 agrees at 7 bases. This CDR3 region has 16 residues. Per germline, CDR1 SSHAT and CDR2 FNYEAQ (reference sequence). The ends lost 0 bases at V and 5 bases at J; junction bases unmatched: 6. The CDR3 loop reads CASSLAQGVNTGELFF. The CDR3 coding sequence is TGTGCCAGCAGCTTAGCTCAGGGGGTGAATACCGGGGAGCTGTTTTTT.

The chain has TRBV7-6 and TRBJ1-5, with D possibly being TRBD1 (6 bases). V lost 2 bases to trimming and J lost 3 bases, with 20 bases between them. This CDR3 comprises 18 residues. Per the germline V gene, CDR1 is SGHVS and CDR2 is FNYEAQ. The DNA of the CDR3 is TGTGCCAGCAGCTTAAATGGTTGGGGGGCCCTCATCAATCAGCCCCAGCATTTT. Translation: CASSLNGWGALINQPQHF. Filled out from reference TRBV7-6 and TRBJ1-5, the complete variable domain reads GAGVSQSPRYKVTKRGQDVALRCDPISGHVSLYWYRQALGQGPEFLTYFNYEAQQDKSGLPNDRFSAERPEGSISTLTIQRTEQRDSAMYRCASSLNGWGALINQPQHFGDGTRLSIL.

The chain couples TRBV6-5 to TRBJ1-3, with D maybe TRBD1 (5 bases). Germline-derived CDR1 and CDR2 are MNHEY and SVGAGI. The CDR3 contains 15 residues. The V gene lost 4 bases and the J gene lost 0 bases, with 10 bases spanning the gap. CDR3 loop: CASSSGRLSGNTIYF. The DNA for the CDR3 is TGTGCCAGCAGTTCGGGACGACTCTCTGGAAACACCATATATTTT.